This T cell receptor (beta chain) was captured by sequencing in a study of blood T cell repertoires in COVID-19 (dated by TCRdb to 2019 to 2021). At the level of the whole study: Collaborator samples came from the United States, Italy and Spain and covered acute and convalescent phases of COVID-19. Where available, HLA class I and class II types were taken from metadata supplied by the sample provider and were not determined by assay-based typing. Samples came from the ongoing ImmuneRACE study (first 160 participants) plus 1,254 subjects from 6 global collaborators. The prospective study material was composed of cDNA or gDNA derived from T cells, B-cell-depleted T cells, or PBMCs. The repertoires were made available in a free public database intended to serve as a resource for research on the immune response to SARS-CoV-2. The dataset comprised deeply sampled blood TCRbeta repertoires from subjects exposed to, actively infected with, or recovered from COVID-19. A de-identified subject ID, COVID-19 status, age in years and sex were almost always included in the sample metadata.

The germline V gene (reference sequence) yields DFQATT for CDR1 and SNEGSKA for CDR2. At the junction V is shortened by 7 bases and J by 5 bases, with 12 bases in between. The CDR3 holds 11 amino acids from the cysteine to the phenylalanine. Only the CDR3 region is kept as DNA, spanning 33 bases read in frame from base 1. Broader findings and caveats from the paper: The quantity of clinical and demographic metadata differed by source and by participant and was supplied without curation.

Collaborating institutions collected whole blood in K2EDTA tubes following their own protocols. Collaborator samples were shipped for TCRbeta analysis as frozen whole blood, isolated PBMCs, or DNA extracted from either sample type. For this clone: Its cognate antigen has yet to be identified. No qualities accompany the bases; no much larger clone lies one base away.

TCRbeta CDR3 regions were amplified from genomic DNA using the immunoSEQ Assay, a bias-controlled multiplex PCR. The paper's processing steps were these. Within the assay, amplification of reference gene primers was used to estimate how many nucleated cells each sample contained. To quantify the absolute abundance of each unique TCRbeta CDR3 rearrangement, sequence reads were collapsed and filtered. For each sample, productive Simpson clonality was calculated by taking the square root of Simpson's diversity index across productive rearrangements. TCRdb carries this immuneACCESS record with in-frame sequences only. Its versions omit some clonotypes, under half of them owing to an unresolved V gene in the studies checked, with the rest unexplained. The V and J calls and clone size were taken over from that table, and D and trimming were inferred from the DNA. This sample has 39,000 or so clones in its table, and about four fifths of those were observed once. The ten largest clones add up to about 40% of the sample.

The clonotype originates from a middle-aged man with active or convalescent COVID-19. The chain joins TRBV20-1 to TRBJ2-7; TRBD1 could be the D gene, as 5 bases match. The sequencing input was peripheral blood. The sequenced DNA: TGCAGTGTGTCGGCAGGGCACGAGCAGTACTTC. This yields the protein CSVSAGHEQYF.